What follows are 17 T cell receptor beta chains derived from one specimen sequenced in a study of beta chain features in type 1 diabetes. Findings of the study overall: In all four CD4+ subsets, TCRB CDR3 length was significantly, moderately reduced in type 1 diabetes.

These TCRs are of unknown antigen specificity. Expressed TCRB transcripts were sequenced because the entire RNA isolate underwent reverse transcription. Assay used: immunoSEQ multiplex PCR; TCRdb lists only in-frame clones, some missing. Among about 160,000 clones listed, roughly 7.1% were seen once. The specimen sequenced was central memory CD4+ T cells from blood. These receptor sequences come from a woman aged 40 to 50 with type 1 diabetes.

The chain joins TRBV5-1 to TRBJ2-7; 8 nucleotides align to TRBD1. Germline V gives CDR1 SGHRS, CDR2 YFSETQ. Trimming took 7 bases from V and 6 from J; bases not matched to a gene: 9. The CDR3 spans 13 residues. This CDR3 is CASGIDRGSEQYF. The CDR3 DNA reads TGCGCCAGCGGTATTGACAGGGGAAGCGAGCAGTACTTC. The variable domain in full, with the rest retrieved from reference TRBV5-1 and TRBJ2-7, is KAGVTQTPRYLIKTRGQQVTLSCSPISGHRSVSWYQQTPGQGLQFLFEYFSETQRNKGNFPGRFSGRQFSNSRSEMNVSTLELGDSALYLCASGIDRGSEQYFGPGTRLTVT.

The CDR3 nucleotides are TGTGCCAGCAGCCCCCGGACAGGCAACACTGAAGCTTTCTTT. Protein sequence: CASSPRTGNTEAFF. The chain carries TRBV14 and TRBJ1-1; TRBD1 aligns across 7 bases. Unmatched junction bases numbered 4, after V lost 4 bases and J lost 2 bases. The CDR3 is made up of 14 amino acids. The germline V gene encodes CDR1 SGHDN and CDR2 FVKESK. Using reference TRBV14 and TRBJ1-1 for the parts outside the CDR3, the full variable domain is EAGVTQFPSHSVIEKGQTVTLRCDPISGHDNLYWYRRVMGKEIKFLLHFVKESKQDESGMPNNRFLAERTGGTYSTLKVQPAELEDSGVYFCASSPRTGNTEAFFGQGTRLTVV.

V gene TRBV7-2 combines with J gene TRBJ2-1; no firm D call. The CDR3 is 12 residues long. The germline V and J ends were trimmed by 5 bases and 10 bases, with 12 bases remaining between them. CDR1 and CDR2 (germline): SGHTA, FQGNSA. CDR3 residues: CASSASFLEQFF. Written as DNA, the CDR3 is TGTGCCAGCAGCGCGAGTTTCCTCGAGCAGTTCTTC.

This clone was seen a handful of times. This chain joins TRBV9 and TRBJ2-7; 8 bases fit TRBD2. Germline CDR1 reads SGDLS; CDR2 reads YYNGEE. This CDR3 has 16 residues. J was trimmed by 2 bases and V by 0 bases; bases with no gene match: 7. This CDR3 is CASSVAETSAAYEQYF. The CDR3 DNA reads as TGTGCCAGCAGCGTAGCCGAGACTAGCGCCGCCTACGAGCAGTACTTC.

This clone was counted only a few times. The CDR3: CASTLTSGSYEQYF. The DNA for the CDR3 is TGTGCCAGCACCCTGACTAGCGGCTCCTACGAGCAGTACTTC. The chain recombines TRBV6-6 with TRBJ2-7, with TRBD2 identical over 9 bases. Trimming at V came to 7 bases and at J to 0 bases, leaving 4 bases not matched to a gene. Germline V gives CDR1 MNHNY, CDR2 SVGAGI (reference sequence). This CDR3 region has 14 residues.

The chain couples TRBV5-4 to TRBJ2-5; D remains unclear. The ends were cut back, 0 bases at V and 5 bases at J, with 17 bases in the middle. Germline loops: CDR1 SGHNT, CDR2 YYREEE (reference sequence). The CDR3 spans 16 residues. CDR3 sequence: CASSLEGSQAVETQYF. The CDR3 DNA reads as TGTGCCAGCAGCTTGGAAGGCAGCCAGGCTGTGGAGACCCAGTACTTC.

A few counts support this clone. The J gene is TRBJ2-6, the V gene TRBV5-4; maybe TRBD1 (5 bases). Trimming left V 5 bases short and J 3 bases short, with 9 bases between. The CDR3 sequence is 14 residues long. Germline assignment: CDR1 SGHNT and CDR2 YYREEE (reference sequence). DNA for the CDR3: TGTGCCAGCAGGGGGCCAGGTGGGGCCAACGTCCTGACTTTC. Translating gives CASRGPGGANVLTF.

The chain is built from TRBV6-5 and TRBJ1-2; no clear D gene. Germline V gives CDR1 MNHEY, CDR2 SVGAGI. Trimming removed 6 bases at V and 3 bases at J, with 11 bases between. CDR3 length: 13 residues. Written as DNA, the CDR3 is TGTGCCAGCAGACCCCATCAGGACTATGGCTACACCTTC. Residues: CASRPHQDYGYTF.

In this sample, this clone turned up a few times. The chain carries TRBV5-1 and TRBJ2-1; 9 bases are shared with TRBD2. CDR3 length: 14 residues. V was pared by 2 bases and J by 7 bases, with 4 bases of the junction left unmatched. Germline V gene lookup returns CDR1 SGHRS and CDR2 YFSETQ. Here the CDR3 reads CASSLLAGTNEQFF. In DNA, the CDR3 is TGCGCCAGCAGCTTACTAGCGGGCACGAATGAGCAGTTCTTC.

The rearrangement links TRBV28 to TRBJ2-2; TRBD2 agrees at 10 bases. V lost 5 bases, J lost 3 bases, and 6 bases stayed unmatched. The CDR3 extends over 16 amino acids. Looked up from germline, CDR1 is MDHEN and CDR2 is SYDVKM. CDR3 DNA sequence: TGTGCCAGCAGTCTTGGTCTAGCGGGGGACACCGGGGAGCTGTTTTTT. The encoded protein is CASSLGLAGDTGELFF.

This clone was recorded a few times. The chain links TRBV2 to TRBJ1-5, with TRBD1 as a possible D gene (6 bases). V was shortened by 6 bases and J by 0 bases, with 12 bases between the two germline ends. Germline V gene lookup returns CDR1 SNHLY and CDR2 FYNNEI. The CDR3 extends over 15 amino acids. The CDR3 spells CASREGTHSNQPQHF. DNA for the CDR3: TGTGCCAGCAGAGAGGGGACACATAGCAATCAGCCCCAGCATTTT.

There are a few counts of this clone. The chain combines TRBV9 with TRBJ2-7; D perhaps matches TRBD1 (5 bases). CDR1 and CDR2 from the germline V gene are SGDLS and YYNGEE. The V gene lost 1 base and the J gene lost 5 bases, with 19 bases spanning the gap. The CDR3 runs 16 residues. The CDR3 nucleotides read TGTGCCAGCAGCGTATCCCCCTCGGCAGGGATGGACGAGCAGTACTTC. Translated, it gives CASSVSPSAGMDEQYF.

The chain couples TRBV28 to TRBJ2-2, with TRBD1 matching over 8 bases. There are 16 residues in the CDR3. V shed 3 bases and J 1 base; nucleotides not matched to a gene: 4. CDR1 and CDR2 from the germline V gene are MDHEN and SYDVKM. CDR3 loop: CASSFHGQGNTGELFF. The CDR3 bases are TGTGCCAGCAGTTTCCACGGACAGGGGAACACCGGGGAGCTGTTTTTT.

The V and J genes are TRBV20-1 and TRBJ2-1; D is ambiguous. The CDR3 has 11 residues. The germline V gene encodes CDR1 DFQATT and CDR2 SNEGSKA (reference sequence). The V end lost 3 bases, the J end lost 9 bases, and 9 bases lay between the germline ends. The chain's CDR3 is CSASFTGEQFF. The CDR3 nucleotides read TGCAGTGCTAGTTTCACTGGTGAGCAGTTCTTC.

This clone was counted only a few times. The rearrangement uses TRBV11-3 and TRBJ1-5; 8 bases line up with TRBD1. The CDR3 consists of 17 residues. In germline, CDR1 is SGHNT, CDR2 YENEEA. The trim removed 5 bases at V and 1 base at J, leaving 10 bases unmatched. CDR3 sequence: CASSRGLDRGSNQPQHF. The CDR3 bases are TGTGCCAGCAGCCGAGGATTAGACAGGGGCAGCAATCAGCCCCAGCATTTT.

The rearrangement links TRBV5-1 to TRBJ2-1; 8 bases match TRBD2. Germline loops: CDR1 SGHRS, CDR2 YFSETQ. CDR3 length: 15 residues. Germline trimming cut 1 base from V and 6 bases from J; bases unmatched to any gene: 6. Here the CDR3 reads CASSLSSGEFNEQFF. DNA of the CDR3: TGCGCCAGCAGCTTGAGTAGCGGGGAGTTCAATGAGCAGTTCTTC.

This chain joins TRBV11-2 and TRBJ1-2; 10 bases agree with TRBD1. The CDR3 sequence is 13 residues long. V shed 4 bases, J shed 7 bases, and the junction held 3 bases outside the gene matches. Germline V lookup: CDR1 SGHAT, CDR2 FQNNGV. The CDR3: CASSSWDRGGYTF. CDR3 in DNA: TGTGCCAGCAGCTCCTGGGACAGGGGTGGCTACACCTTC.